These 21 T cell receptor beta chains were all obtained from the same sample, sequenced in a study of shared clonotypes between healthy human individuals. TCRdb keeps only in-frame clones here, not all; method: immunoSEQ multiplex PCR. The data contain some 1,600,000 clones, around 98% of them singletons. What was sequenced was naive CD4+ T cells sorted from blood. Subset: CD45RA+ positively selected. The source of these receptors is a man in his thirties or forties in good health.

CDR3: CASSLPGQGSSNEKLFF. The CDR3 DNA sequence: TGTGCCAGCAGCCTACCGGGACAGGGGTCATCAAATGAAAAACTGTTTTTT. This chain links TRBV7-9 with TRBJ1-4, with 10 bases fitting TRBD1. This CDR3 contains 17 residues. The trim removed 5 bases at V and 5 bases at J, leaving 11 bases unmatched. CDR1 is SEHNR, CDR2 FQNEAQ, per germline (reference sequence).

This sequence joins TRBV15 and TRBJ2-7, with a weak D call TRBD1 (5 bases). The CDR3 has 16 amino acids. CDR1 and CDR2 (germline): LNHNV, YYDKDF (reference sequence). Trimming took 1 base from V and 2 from J, leaving 15 bases between them. The CDR3 nucleotides read TGTGCCACCAGCAGAGGACACCTCCTAGGGGCCTACGAGCAGTACTTC. It yields the protein CATSRGHLLGAYEQYF.

The chain recombines TRBV5-1 with TRBJ2-1; 7 nucleotides match TRBD1. Trimming at V came to 4 bases and at J to 7 bases, leaving 8 bases not matched to a gene. Germline V gives CDR1 SGHRS, CDR2 YFSETQ. The CDR3 has 14 residues. Here the CDR3 reads CASSPTRGPNEQFF. The CDR3 DNA is TGCGCCAGCAGCCCCACGAGGGGGCCTAATGAGCAGTTCTTC.

The chain has TRBV4-3 and TRBJ1-4; D call uncertain. Germline-derived CDR1 and CDR2 are LGHNA and YSLEER. V was pared by 3 bases and J by 0 bases, with 11 bases between. The CDR3 has 16 residues. The CDR3: CASSHFYSATNEKLFF. The CDR3 nucleotides are TGCGCCAGCAGCCACTTTTACAGCGCAACTAATGAAAAACTGTTTTTT.

As to this clone: A junction end diverges from the germline sequence, so it may reflect a read error. The chain carries TRBV4-1 and TRBJ2-5; tentatively, D is TRBD1 (5 bases). The CDR3 length is 15 residues. Germline lookup yields CDR1 MGHRA and CDR2 YSYEKL. The CDR3: CASSQGRQQQGTQYF. CDR3 sequence (DNA): TGCGCCAGCAGCCAAGGGAGACAGCAACAAGGGACCCAGTACTTC.

The V and J genes are TRBV28 and TRBJ2-3, with 9 bases aligning to TRBD2. The V gene end was trimmed by 3 bases and the J gene end by 3 bases; junction bases not matched to a gene: 7. Germline-derived CDR1 and CDR2 are MDHEN and SYDVKM. There are 16 residues in the CDR3. CDR3 residues: CASSFSTSGYTDTQYF. CDR3 nucleotide sequence: TGTGCCAGCAGTTTCTCGACTAGCGGATATACAGATACGCAGTATTTT.

This chain joins TRBV15 and TRBJ1-3, with TRBD1 as a possible D gene (5 bases). Germline CDR1 LNHNV, CDR2 YYDKDF (reference sequence). Trimming took 5 bases from V and 0 from J, leaving 11 bases between them. The CDR3 loop spans 15 amino acids. The CDR3 region has the DNA TGTGCCACCAGCGGGCAGGGTACCTCTGGAAACACCATATATTTT. It codes for CATSGQGTSGNTIYF.

The rearrangement links TRBV12-2 to TRBJ1-1; the table assigns TRBD1, which was not confirmed against the DNA. TRBV12-2 is a known pseudogene. This CDR3 is 16 amino acids long. In nucleotides, the CDR3 is TGTGCAAGTCGTATTGGACATCGCTCAGGGAACACTGAAGCTTTCTTT. It codes for CASRIGHRSGNTEAFF.

A single count supports this clone. The V call is TRBV11-2, the J call TRBJ2-7; TRBD2 aligns across 7 bases. With 5 bases clipped from V and 6 bases from J, the junction kept 16 bases outside the gene matches. The CDR3 has 16 amino acids. Germline CDR1 SGHAT, CDR2 FQNNGV. The CDR3 region is CASSPPPWEGGPEQYF. The CDR3 DNA follows: TGTGCCAGCAGCCCGCCCCCTTGGGAGGGTGGTCCCGAGCAGTACTTC.

This sequence joins TRBV7-9 and TRBJ2-1; 12 nucleotides align to TRBD2. The V segment lost 2 bases and the J segment 1 base; nucleotides outside the gene matches: 9. Germline loops: CDR1 SEHNR, CDR2 FQNEAQ (reference sequence). The CDR3 is made up of 19 amino acids. The CDR3 region is CASSLSGLAGGRSYNEQFF. The DNA of the CDR3 is TGTGCCAGCAGCTTATCCGGCCTAGCGGGAGGGAGGTCCTACAATGAGCAGTTCTTC.

The sample holds one count of this clone. This chain joins TRBV9 and TRBJ1-2; D unresolved. Germline V gene lookup returns CDR1 SGDLS and CDR2 YYNGEE. This CDR3 has 16 residues. Trimming took off 4 bases at V and 5 bases at J, with 21 bases between the two ends. This chain's CDR3 is CASSPQAPGLGYGYTF. In nucleotides, the CDR3 is TGTGCCAGCAGCCCCCAGGCGCCCGGGCTAGGATATGGCTACACCTTC.

The V and J genes are TRBV11-2 and TRBJ2-1; D may be TRBD2 (6 bases). Germline V CDR1 and CDR2: SGHAT, FQNNGV. The CDR3 covers 14 residues. The germline V and J ends were trimmed by 3 bases and 7 bases, with 13 bases remaining between them. The CDR3 bases are TGTGCCAGCAGCTTTGATCCTGGGGGGAATGAGCAGTTCTTC. Its protein is CASSFDPGGNEQFF.

This CDR3 is CASSPLGGSTQGDTQYF. Here the CDR3 DNA reads TGTGCCAGCTCACCCCTAGGTGGGTCGACTCAGGGAGATACGCAGTATTTT. This chain joins TRBV18 and TRBJ2-3, with a weak D call TRBD1 (5 bases). With 3 bases removed from V and 5 bases from J, the gap between germline ends came to 21 bases. Germline V gene sequence: CDR1 KGHSH, CDR2 LQKENI. The CDR3 extends over 17 amino acids.

In DNA, the CDR3 is TGTGCCAGCAGAAAGGGGGTTCGGGGTGAAAAACTGTTTTTT. It codes for CASRKGVRGEKLFF. The gene calls are TRBV27 and TRBJ1-4; TRBD1 might be the D (6 bases). This CDR3 has 14 amino acids. CDR1 MNHEY and CDR2 SMNVEV come from the germline V gene (reference sequence). V was pared by 6 bases and J by 7 bases, with 15 bases between.

The V and J genes are TRBV30 and TRBJ1-5; D gene uncertain. V was pared by 1 base and J by 9 bases, with 13 bases between. The CDR3 has 13 amino acids. Per the germline V gene, CDR1 is GTSNPN and CDR2 is SVGIG (reference sequence). In nucleotides, the CDR3 is TGTGCCTGGAGTGCTGCGGGAGGGAGGCCCCAGCATTTT. Its protein product is CAWSAAGGRPQHF.

The chain carries TRBV7-9 and TRBJ2-1, with no clear D. CDR3 length: 18 residues. Germline V gene lookup returns CDR1 SEHNR and CDR2 FQNEAQ (reference sequence). The ends were cut back, 1 base at V and 0 bases at J, with 16 bases in the middle. CDR3 sequence reads: CASSLVSGWEISYNEQFF. The CDR3 DNA sequence: TGTGCCAGCAGCTTAGTGTCCGGGTGGGAAATCTCCTACAATGAGCAGTTCTTC.

This chain connects TRBV9 to TRBJ2-3, with 8 bases identical to TRBD2. The germline gives CDR1 SGDLS, CDR2 YYNGEE. Unmatched junction bases numbered 11, after V lost 0 bases and J lost 8 bases. The CDR3 runs to 16 residues. CDR3 in DNA: TGTGCCAGCAGCGTAGTGAGTAGCGGGAAGCAGGGTACGCAGTATTTT. Its protein is CASSVVSSGKQGTQYF.

The chain employs TRBV6-5 and TRBJ2-1; no clear D. CDR3 size: 10 residues. Germline V gene lookup returns CDR1 MNHEY and CDR2 SVGAGI. The V end lost 11 bases, the J end lost 11 bases, and 13 bases lay between the germline ends. Written as DNA, the CDR3 is TGTGCCGCCGGGTCGGAGAAGCAGTTCTTC. Protein: CAAGSEKQFF.

The chain is built from TRBV7-6 and TRBJ2-7; maybe TRBD1 (5 bases). The germline gives CDR1 SGHVS, CDR2 FNYEAQ. The CDR3 contains 15 residues. V lost 5 bases and J 4 bases, leaving 18 bases between the germline ends. Here the CDR3 DNA reads TGTGCCAGCAGCCCAGAACTCGGGTCAGGGTACGAGCAGTACTTC. Translated: CASSPELGSGYEQYF.

CDR3 protein: CASSREAFSYEQYF. CDR3 bases: TGTGCCAGCTCACGCGAAGCCTTCTCCTACGAGCAGTACTTC. J is TRBJ2-7 and V is TRBV18; D is unresolved. Germline V CDR1 and CDR2: KGHSH, LQKENI. Between the trimmed V and J ends, which lost 4 bases and 0 bases, there was a span of 10 bases. This CDR3 comprises 14 residues.

The chain has TRBV5-4 and TRBJ2-5, with a tentative D call TRBD1 (7 bases). This CDR3 is built from 14 residues. CDR1 is SGHNT, CDR2 YYREEE, per germline (reference sequence). Between the trimmed V and J ends, which lost 5 bases and 2 bases, there was a span of 13 bases. CDR3 in amino acids: CASRLRGQQETQYF. For the CDR3, the DNA is TGTGCCAGCAGATTGCGGGGACAGCAAGAGACCCAGTACTTC.